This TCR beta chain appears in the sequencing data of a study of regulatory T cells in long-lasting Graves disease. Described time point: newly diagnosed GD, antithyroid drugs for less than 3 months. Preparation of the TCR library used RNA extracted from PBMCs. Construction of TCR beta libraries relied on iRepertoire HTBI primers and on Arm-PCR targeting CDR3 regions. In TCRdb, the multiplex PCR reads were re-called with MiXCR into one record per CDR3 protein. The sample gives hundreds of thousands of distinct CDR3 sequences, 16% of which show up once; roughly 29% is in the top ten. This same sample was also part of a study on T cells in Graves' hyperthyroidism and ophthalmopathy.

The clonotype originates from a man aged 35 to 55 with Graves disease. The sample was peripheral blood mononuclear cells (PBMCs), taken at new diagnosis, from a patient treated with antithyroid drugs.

CDR3 sequence: CASSPRQGRVGEQYF. The CDR3 DNA reads as TGCGCCAGCAGCCCACGACAGGGTCGGGTGGGTGAGCAGTACTTC. The genes are TRBV5-1 and TRBJ2-7, with 7 bases fitting TRBD1. The junction had 14 bases not matched to a gene; V was cut back by 4 bases and J by 7 bases. The CDR3 length is 15 residues. Germline V gene lookup returns CDR1 SGHRS and CDR2 YFSETQ.